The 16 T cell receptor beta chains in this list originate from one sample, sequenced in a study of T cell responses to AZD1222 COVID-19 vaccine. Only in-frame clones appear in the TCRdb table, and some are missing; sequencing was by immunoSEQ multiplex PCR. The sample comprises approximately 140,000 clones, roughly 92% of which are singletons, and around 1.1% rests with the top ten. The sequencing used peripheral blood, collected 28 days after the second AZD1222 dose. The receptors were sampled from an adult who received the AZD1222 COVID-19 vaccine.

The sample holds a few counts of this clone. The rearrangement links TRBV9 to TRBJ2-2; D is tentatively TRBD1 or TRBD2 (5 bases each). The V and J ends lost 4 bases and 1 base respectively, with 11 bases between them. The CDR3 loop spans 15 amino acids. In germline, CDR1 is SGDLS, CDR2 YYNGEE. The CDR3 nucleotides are TGTGCCAGCAGCTTCCGGGACCAGAACACCGGGGAGCTGTTTTTT. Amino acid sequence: CASSFRDQNTGELFF.

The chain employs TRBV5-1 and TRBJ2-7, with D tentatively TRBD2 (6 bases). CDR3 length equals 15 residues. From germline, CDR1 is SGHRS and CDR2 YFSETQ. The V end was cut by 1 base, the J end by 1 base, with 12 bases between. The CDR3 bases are TGCGCCAGCAGCTTGAACCGGGAGCGATCCTACGAGCAGTACTTC. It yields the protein CASSLNRERSYEQYF.

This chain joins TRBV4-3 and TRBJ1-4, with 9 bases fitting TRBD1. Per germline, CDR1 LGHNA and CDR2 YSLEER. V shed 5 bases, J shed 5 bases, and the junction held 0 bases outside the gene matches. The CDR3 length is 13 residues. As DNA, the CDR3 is TGCGCCAGCAGCGGACAGGGGAATGAAAAACTGTTTTTT. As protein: CASSGQGNEKLFF.

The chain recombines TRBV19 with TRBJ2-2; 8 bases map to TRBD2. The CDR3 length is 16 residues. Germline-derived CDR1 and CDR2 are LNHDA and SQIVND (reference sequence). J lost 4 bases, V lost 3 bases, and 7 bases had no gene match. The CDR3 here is CASSIYGTRFTGELFF. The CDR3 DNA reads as TGTGCCAGTAGTATTTATGGGACTAGATTCACCGGGGAGCTGTTTTTT. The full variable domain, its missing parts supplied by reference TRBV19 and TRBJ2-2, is DGGITQSPKYLFRKEGQNVTLSCEQNLNHDAMYWYRQDPGQGLRLIYYSQIVNDFQKGDIAEGYSVSREKKESFPLTVTSAQKNPTAFYLCASSIYGTRFTGELFFGEGSRLTVL.

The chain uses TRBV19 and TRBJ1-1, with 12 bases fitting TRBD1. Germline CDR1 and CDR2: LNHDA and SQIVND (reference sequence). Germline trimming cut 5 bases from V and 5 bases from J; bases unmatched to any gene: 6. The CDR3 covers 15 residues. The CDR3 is CASSYSGQGATEAFF. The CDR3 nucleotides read TGTGCCAGTAGTTACTCGGGACAGGGGGCGACTGAAGCTTTCTTT.

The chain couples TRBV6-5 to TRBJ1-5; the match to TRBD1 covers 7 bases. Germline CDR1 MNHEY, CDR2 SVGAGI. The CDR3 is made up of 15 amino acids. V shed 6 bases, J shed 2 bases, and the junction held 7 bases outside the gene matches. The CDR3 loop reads CASSLSTGGNQPQHF. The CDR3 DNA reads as TGTGCCAGCAGCCTAAGTACAGGGGGCAATCAGCCCCAGCATTTT.

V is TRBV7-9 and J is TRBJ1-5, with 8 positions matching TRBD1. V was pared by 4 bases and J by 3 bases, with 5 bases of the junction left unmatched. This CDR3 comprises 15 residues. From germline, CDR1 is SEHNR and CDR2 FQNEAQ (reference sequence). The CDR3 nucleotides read TGTGCCAGCAGCTCCGGACAGGGTATCAATCAGCCCCAGCATTTT. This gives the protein CASSSGQGINQPQHF. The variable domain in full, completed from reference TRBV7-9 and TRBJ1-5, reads DTGVSQNPRHKITKRGQNVTFRCDPISEHNRLYWYRQTLGQGPEFLTYFQNEAQLEKSRLLSDRFSAERPKGSFSTLEIQRTEQGDSAMYLCASSSGQGINQPQHFGDGTRLSIL.

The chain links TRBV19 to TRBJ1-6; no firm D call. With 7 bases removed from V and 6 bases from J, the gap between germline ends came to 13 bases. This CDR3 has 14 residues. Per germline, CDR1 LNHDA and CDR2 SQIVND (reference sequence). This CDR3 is CASTPTGFNSPLHF. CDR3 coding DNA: TGTGCCAGTACCCCGACTGGGTTTAATTCACCCCTCCACTTT.

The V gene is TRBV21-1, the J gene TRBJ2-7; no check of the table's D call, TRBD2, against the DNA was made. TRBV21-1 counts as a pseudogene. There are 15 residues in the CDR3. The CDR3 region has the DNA TGTGCCAGCAGCAACGGGACTAGCGGTACCTACGAGCAGTACTTC. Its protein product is CASSNGTSGTYEQYF.

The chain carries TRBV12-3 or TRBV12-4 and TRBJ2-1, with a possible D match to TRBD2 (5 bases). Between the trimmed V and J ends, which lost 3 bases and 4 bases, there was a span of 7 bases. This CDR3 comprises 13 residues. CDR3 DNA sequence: TGTGCCAGCAGTTTCGGAGGTTACAATGAGCAGTTCTTC. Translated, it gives CASSFGGYNEQFF.

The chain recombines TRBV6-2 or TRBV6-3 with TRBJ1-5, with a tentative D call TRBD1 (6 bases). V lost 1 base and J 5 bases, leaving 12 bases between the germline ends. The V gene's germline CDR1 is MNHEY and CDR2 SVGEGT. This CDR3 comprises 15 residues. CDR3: CASSYFTEGDQPQHF. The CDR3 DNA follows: TGTGCCAGCAGTTACTTCACCGAGGGGGATCAGCCCCAGCATTTT.

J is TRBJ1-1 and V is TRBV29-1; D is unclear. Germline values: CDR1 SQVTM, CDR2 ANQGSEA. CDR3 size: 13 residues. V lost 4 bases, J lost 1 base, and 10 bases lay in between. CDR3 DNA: TGCAGCGTTGTGTGGGGAGCGAACACTGAAGCTTTCTTT. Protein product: CSVVWGANTEAFF.

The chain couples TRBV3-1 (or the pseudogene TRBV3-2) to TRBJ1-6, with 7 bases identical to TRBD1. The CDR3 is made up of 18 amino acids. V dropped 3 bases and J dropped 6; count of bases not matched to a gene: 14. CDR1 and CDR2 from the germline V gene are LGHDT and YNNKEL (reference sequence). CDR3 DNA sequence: TGTGCCAGCAGCCAGGATCCCGGGGACAGTAGTGTTAATTCACCCCTCCACTTT. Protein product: CASSQDPGDSSVNSPLHF.

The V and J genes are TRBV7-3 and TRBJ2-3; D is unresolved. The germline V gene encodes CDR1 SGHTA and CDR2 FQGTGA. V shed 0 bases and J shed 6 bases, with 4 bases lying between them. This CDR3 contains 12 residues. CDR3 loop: CASSLTADTQYF. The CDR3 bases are TGTGCCAGCAGCTTAACGGCCGATACGCAGTATTTT.

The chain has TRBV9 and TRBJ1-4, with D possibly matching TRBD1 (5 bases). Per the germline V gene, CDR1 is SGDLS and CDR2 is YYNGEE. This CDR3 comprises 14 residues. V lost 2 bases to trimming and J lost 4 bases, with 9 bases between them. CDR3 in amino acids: CASSVPGDNEKLFF. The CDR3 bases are TGTGCCAGCAGCGTCCCGGGGGATAATGAAAAACTGTTTTTT.

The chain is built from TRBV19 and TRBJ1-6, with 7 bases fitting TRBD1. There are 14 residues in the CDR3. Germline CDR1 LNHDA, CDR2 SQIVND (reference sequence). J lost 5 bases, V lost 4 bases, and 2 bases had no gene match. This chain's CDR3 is CASSTGTDNSPLHF. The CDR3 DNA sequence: TGTGCCAGTAGTACCGGGACAGATAATTCACCCCTCCACTTT.